Shown below are 10 T cell receptor beta chains from a single sample sequenced in a study of blood T cell repertoires in COVID-19. Generated by immunoSEQ multiplex PCR, the TCRdb table keeps only in-frame clones and is missing some. The table has fewer than 100,000 clones, 80% to 90% seen once. The sample consisted of peripheral blood. These receptors all come from a human donor in a cohort sampled during active COVID-19.

This clone has a handful of counts. The V gene is TRBV19, the J gene TRBJ1-4, with unresolved D. The V gene lost 9 bases and the J gene lost 5 bases, with 22 bases spanning the gap. The germline V gene has CDR1 LNHDA and CDR2 SQIVND (reference sequence). The CDR3 is 16 amino acids. CDR3 region: CARGSGWSSKNEKLFF. The CDR3 nucleotides read TGTGCCAGGGGCAGTGGTTGGTCCTCAAAAAATGAAAAACTGTTTTTT. The entire variable domain, with the rest obtained from reference TRBV19 and TRBJ1-4, is as follows: DGGITQSPKYLFRKEGQNVTLSCEQNLNHDAMYWYRQDPGQGLRLIYYSQIVNDFQKGDIAEGYSVSREKKESFPLTVTSAQKNPTAFYLCARGSGWSSKNEKLFFGSGTQLSVL.

The rearrangement joins TRBV4-3 to TRBJ1-2; 8 positions agree with TRBD1. The CDR3 covers 15 residues. The germline gives CDR1 LGHNA, CDR2 YSLEER. The ends lost 3 bases at V and 2 bases at J; junction bases unmatched: 5. The DNA for the CDR3 is TGCGCCAGCAGCCACTTACAGGGGGACAACTATGGCTACACCTTC. Its translation: CASSHLQGDNYGYTF.

In its sample, this clone was seen once. This chain connects TRBV5-6 to TRBJ1-4; a possible D gene is TRBD1 (6 bases). Trimming removed 2 bases at V and 8 bases at J, with 13 bases between. CDR3 size: 14 residues. Germline V CDR1 and CDR2: SGHDT, YYEEEE. The CDR3 coding sequence is TGTGCCAGCAGCTTCGGGGGGGCCAGGGAAAAACTGTTTTTT. Protein sequence: CASSFGGAREKLFF.

The sample holds a few counts of this clone. The genes are TRBV4-3 and TRBJ2-1, with TRBD2 matching over 13 bases. The V gene's germline CDR1 is LGHNA and CDR2 YSLEER. The J segment lost 6 bases and the V segment lost 3 bases, leaving 5 bases of the junction unmatched. The CDR3 consists of 16 residues. The CDR3 DNA follows: TGCGCCAGCAGCCAGGTACTAGCGGGAGGGCCCAATGAGCAGTTCTTC. This gives the protein CASSQVLAGGPNEQFF.

V usage is TRBV5-1 and J usage is TRBJ1-3, with 9 bases fitting TRBD1. Germline CDR1 is SGHRS and CDR2 is YFSETQ. CDR3 size: 19 residues. V dropped 0 bases and J dropped 0; count of bases not matched to a gene: 10. The CDR3 protein is CASSLGDREASYSGNTIYF. The CDR3 DNA reads TGCGCCAGCAGCTTGGGGGACAGGGAGGCTTCCTACTCTGGAAACACCATATATTTT.

The rearrangement joins TRBV7-3 to TRBJ2-3; no definite D call. CDR1 is SGHTA and CDR2 is FQGTGA in the germline V gene. Trimming removed 2 bases from V and 3 bases from J, with 6 bases in between. CDR3 size: 13 residues. CDR3 loop: CASSLFQTDTQYF. As DNA, the CDR3 is TGTGCCAGCAGCTTATTTCAGACAGATACGCAGTATTTT.

The chain employs TRBV5-1 and TRBJ2-5; 11 bases fit TRBD2. The CDR3 sequence is 14 residues long. Germline loops: CDR1 SGHRS, CDR2 YFSETQ. V was pared by 3 bases and J by 5 bases, with 3 bases of the junction left unmatched. CDR3 loop: CASSYGLAGETQYF. DNA for the CDR3: TGCGCCAGCAGCTATGGACTAGCGGGTGAGACCCAGTACTTC.

The gene calls are TRBV5-1 and TRBJ2-2; TRBD2 matches at 8 bases. The CDR3 totals 15 residues. V shed 6 bases and J 6 bases; nucleotides not matched to a gene: 10. Germline V gene sequence: CDR1 SGHRS, CDR2 YFSETQ. CDR3 DNA: TGCGCCAGCATGCCGGGAGGGCCCATATCCGGGGAGCTGTTTTTT. This sequence encodes CASMPGGPISGELFF.

CDR3 nucleotide sequence: TGTGCCAGTAGAAGGGCGACAGGGGGTAACTATGGCTACACCTTC. Protein sequence: CASRRATGGNYGYTF. The gene calls are TRBV19 and TRBJ1-2, with TRBD1 matching 9 bases. This CDR3 is 15 amino acids long. The germline CDR1 and CDR2 sequences are LNHDA and SQIVND (reference sequence). The J segment lost 1 base and the V segment lost 6 bases, leaving 6 bases of the junction unmatched.

V and J are TRBV27 and TRBJ2-2, with a weak D call TRBD1 (5 bases). Looked up from germline, CDR1 is MNHEY and CDR2 is SMNVEV (reference sequence). The length of the CDR3 is 13 residues. With 3 bases removed from V and 5 bases from J, the gap between germline ends came to 7 bases. CDR3 coding DNA: TGTGCCAGCAGTTTTAGGGGAACCGGGGAGCTGTTTTTT. It encodes CASSFRGTGELFF.